Below, 5 T cell receptor beta chains from the same sample are listed, as sequenced in a study of shared clonotypes between healthy human individuals. The protocol was immunoSEQ multiplex PCR, while the TCRdb copy is restricted to in-frame clones and leaves out a portion. Of approximately 2,000,000 clones detected, less than 95% appear once; the ten largest clones hold about 0.41%. The sequenced sample consisted of naive CD4+ T cells from PBMCs. Sample subset: CD45RA+ positively selected. These receptors originate from a man younger than 30 in good health. Some clones in this sample may be carry-over from other donors' samples.

This clone has just one count. The chain links TRBV6-1 to TRBJ2-7; perhaps D is TRBD1 or TRBD2 (5 bases each). V lost 10 bases and J lost 6, with 25 bases in between. Germline CDR1 reads MNHNS; CDR2 reads SASEGT. This CDR3 has 15 amino acids. The CDR3 DNA follows: TGTGCCACCCTCAAAGGGGCAGGAGGATCCCTCGAGCAGTACTTC. Translated: CATLKGAGGSLEQYF.

As concerns this clone: This same CDR3 is encoded by further DNA sequences in the sample. V usage is TRBV5-1 and J usage is TRBJ2-3, with 11 bases fitting TRBD2. Germline V gives CDR1 SGHRS, CDR2 YFSETQ. The CDR3 contains 15 residues. J was trimmed by 0 bases and V by 5 bases; bases with no gene match: 2. The CDR3 here is CASRRTSGSTDTQYF. DNA of the CDR3: TGCGCCAGCAGAAGGACTAGCGGGAGCACAGATACGCAGTATTTT.

The rearrangement links TRBV7-6 to TRBJ1-4; 8 nucleotides match TRBD1. The CDR3 is 15 amino acids. Germline loops: CDR1 SGHVS, CDR2 FNYEAQ. V lost 5 bases to trimming and J lost 10 bases; unmatched junction nucleotides: 12. CDR3 sequence (DNA): TGTGCCAGCAGCGAGGAATGGACAGGGCACCGAAAACTGTTTTTT. Protein product: CASSEEWTGHRKLFF.

The chain employs TRBV7-2 and TRBJ2-7; 13 bases match TRBD2. Germline values: CDR1 SGHTA, CDR2 FQGNSA. The CDR3 consists of 16 residues. Trimming cost V 3 bases and J 4 bases; bases outside gene matches: 6. CDR3 residues: CASSLRGLAGRYEQYF. CDR3 in DNA: TGTGCCAGCAGCTTGCGGGGACTAGCGGGAAGATACGAGCAGTACTTC.

The chain uses TRBV30 and TRBJ2-5; the D gene is possibly TRBD1 (6 bases). With 2 bases removed from V and 5 bases from J, the gap between germline ends came to 9 bases. Germline V gene lookup returns CDR1 GTSNPN and CDR2 SVGIG (reference sequence). This CDR3 has 12 amino acids. The CDR3 sequence is CAWSQGSETQYF. For the CDR3, the DNA is TGTGCCTGGAGTCAGGGGTCCGAGACCCAGTACTTC.